This section outlines one T cell receptor (beta chain) sequence together with its context. Antigen specificity is unknown. The data originate from a study of T cell responses to AZD1222 COVID-19 vaccine. Study outcomes and limitations: The number of AZD1222 recipients seropositive at baseline was only 5 to 7. Donor demographics were predominantly white British with a female majority; clonal diversity may be underestimated. Spike regions recognized by vaccine-associated CD4 TCRs spanned the protein, led by 160-218 and 743-854.

Assay: immunoSEQ multiplex PCR; the TCRdb copy retains only in-frame clones and omits some. The repertoire holds about 130,000 clones, approximately 89% seen once, with about 10% in the top ten. Germline assignment: CDR1 LGHDT and CDR2 YNNKEL (reference sequence). The CDR3 contains 14 residues. The V and J ends lost 3 bases and 4 bases, in that order; junction bases with no gene match: 2. This receptor was taken from an adult in good health. The V and J genes are TRBV3-1 (or the pseudogene TRBV3-2) and TRBJ2-7, with 11 bases identical to TRBD2. The sequenced sample was peripheral blood, obtained on day 0 of AZD1222 vaccination. CDR3 protein: CASSQGLADYEQYF. DNA for the CDR3: TGTGCCAGCAGCCAGGGACTAGCGGATTACGAGCAGTACTTC.